This TCR beta chain was captured in a study of blood T cell repertoires in COVID-19. At the level of the study: Acute and convalescent COVID-19 specimens originated in the United States, Italy and Spain. From T cells, B-cell-depleted T cells, or PBMCs came the material, which was cDNA or gDNA.

In the original processing: The assay estimated nucleated cells by amplifying reference gene primers. Data came from immunoSEQ multiplex PCR; TCRdb stores just in-frame clones and leaves some out. That table supplies the V and J calls and clone size; D and trimming were determined from the DNA. The sample yields 70,000 to 75,000 clones, roughly 80% seen once. The source is a man aged 70 or older with acute or convalescent COVID-19. Source material: peripheral blood.

CDR3 bases: TGCAGCGTTTTCCCTTTCTCCGGGACAGGGGGTAGCTATGGCTACACCTTC. Its translation: CSVFPFSGTGGSYGYTF. This chain connects TRBV29-1 to TRBJ1-2; 11 bases line up with TRBD1. The trim removed 5 bases at V and 4 bases at J, leaving 15 bases unmatched. Germline CDR1 SQVTM, CDR2 ANQGSEA. The CDR3 extends over 17 amino acids.